The sequence of this TCR beta chain was determined in a study of blood T cell repertoires in COVID-19. Study summary: COVID-19 samples collected from the United States, Italy and Spain covered acute and convalescent phases.

Germline V gives CDR1 GTSNPN, CDR2 SVGIG (reference sequence). Trimming cost V 4 bases and J 3 bases, with 24 bases left between them. This CDR3 has 17 amino acids. Original processing methods: Reference gene primer amplification yielded estimated nucleated cell counts. Repertoires were generated with immunoSEQ multiplex PCR, while TCRdb's copy carries only in-frame clones and drops some. V and J calls and clone size are given by that table; D and trimming were obtained from the DNA. The table shows approximately 240,000 clones, with 70% to 90% occurring only once. The receptor was derived from a middle-aged man with acute or convalescent COVID-19. The sequencing sample was made of peripheral blood. V and J are TRBV30 and TRBJ1-2, with TRBD1 as a possible D gene (6 bases). As DNA, the CDR3 is TGTGCCTGGAACACAAACTTCGACAGAGGGGGATACTATGGCTACACCTTC. This codes for CAWNTNFDRGGYYGYTF. Supplemented by reference TRBV30 and TRBJ1-2, the full variable domain reads SQTIHQWPATLVQPVGSPLSLECTVEGTSNPNLYWYRQAAGRGLQLLFYSVGIGQISSEVPQNLSASRPQDRQFILSSKKLLLSDSGFYLCAWNTNFDRGGYYGYTFGSGTRLTVV.